This T cell receptor beta chain was sequenced in a study of blood T cell repertoires in COVID-19 (dated by TCRdb to the early 2020s). For the study in its entirety: The collaborator samples originated in the United States, Italy and Spain and spanned the acute and convalescent phases of COVID-19. The material from the prospective study consisted of cDNA or gDNA derived from T cells, B-cell-depleted T cells, or PBMCs. Deeply sampled blood TCRbeta repertoires from subjects exposed to, actively infected with, or recovered from COVID-19 were included in the dataset. The repertoires were made available in a free public database intended to serve as a resource for research on the immune response to SARS-CoV-2. Samples were obtained from the ongoing ImmuneRACE study (first 160 participants) and from 1,254 subjects provided by 6 global collaborators. The sample metadata nearly always contained a de-identified subject ID, COVID-19 status, age in years and sex. HLA class I and class II types, where available, came from metadata supplied by the sample provider rather than from assay-based typing.

The paper as a whole reports these results and caveats: Clinical and demographic metadata were provided uncurated, with the amount varying by source and participant.

CDR1 ENHRY and CDR2 SYGVKD were looked up in the germline V gene. The CDR3 starts with the cysteine, ends with the phenylalanine, and has 16 residues. Only the CDR3 DNA stays, 48 bases, in frame from base 1. V loses 3 bases at its end and J loses 0 bases; junction bases beyond the gene matches: 5. TCRbeta CDR3 regions were amplified from genomic DNA using the immunoSEQ Assay, a bias-controlled multiplex PCR. Per the authors' processing: The number of nucleated cells in each sample was estimated by amplification of reference gene primers within the assay. To quantify the absolute abundance of each unique TCRbeta CDR3 rearrangement, sequence reads were collapsed and filtered. For each sample, productive Simpson clonality was calculated by taking the square root of Simpson's diversity index across productive rearrangements. Sourced from immuneACCESS, this table was stored by TCRdb with only in-frame sequences that have V and J called. A share of the clones is absent; for the studies checked, an unresolved V gene accounts for under half, and the remainder has no known explanation. V and J calls and clone size come straight from that table; D and trimming were deduced from the DNA. Counted in this sample were 90,000 to 100,000 clones; more than 75% of them appeared once. The top ten clones comprise approximately 10% of the sample.

Each collaborating institution followed its own protocols to collect whole blood in K2EDTA tubes. For TCRbeta analysis, collaborators shipped samples in one of three forms: frozen whole blood, isolated PBMCs, or DNA extracted from either of those sample types. Concerning this clone: Its binding antigen is unknown. Base qualities are missing; no much larger clone stands one base away.

What was sequenced was peripheral blood. The rearranged segments are TRBV10-3 and TRBJ2-7, with 10 middle bases fitting TRBD2. The clonotype was recovered from a man in his fifties with acute or convalescent COVID-19. The CDR3 reads CAISDWTSGASYEQYF. Here is the DNA: TGTGCCATCAGTGACTGGACTAGCGGTGCCTCCTACGAGCAGTACTTC.